This T cell receptor beta chain was identified during a study of identical twins. Notes on this clonotype: Its specificity is unknown.

This CDR3 contains 15 residues. The V gene lost 3 bases and the J gene lost 5 bases, with 14 bases spanning the gap. Germline V CDR1 and CDR2: MNHEY, SMNVEV (reference sequence). Study findings and constraints: The study based its conclusions on cross-sectional statistical analysis and did not follow the same donors. Part of the zero-insertion signal could reflect confounding by invariant MAIT and iNKT cells.

A universal primer site was incorporated via template switching, and the cDNA contained unique molecular identifiers. Via MiXCR, TCRdb re-called the 5' RACE reads, giving one row per CDR3 protein. The sample carries around 240,000 distinct CDR3 sequences, over 9.5% recorded once. The clonotype originates from a man between 45 and 60 years old in good health. The J gene is TRBJ2-1, the V gene TRBV27; D is perhaps TRBD1 (6 bases). Sequencing was performed on memory T cells sorted from blood. Here the CDR3 DNA reads TGTGCCAGCAGTTTCCGCCTGACAGGAGACAATGAGCAGTTCTTC. Translating gives CASSFRLTGDNEQFF.